The 26 T cell receptor beta chains listed next were all sequenced from one sample in a study of T cell responses to AZD1222 COVID-19 vaccine. The protocol was immunoSEQ multiplex PCR, while the TCRdb copy is restricted to in-frame clones and leaves out a portion. The sample has roughly 130,000 clones, 70% to 90% seen once. The input for sequencing was peripheral blood, taken on day 0 of AZD1222 vaccination. These receptors were taken from an adult in good health.

In DNA form, the CDR3 reads TGTGCCAGTCTTAGGCACAGTGAAGCTTTCTTT. This gives the protein CASLRHSEAFF. The genes are TRBV6-5 and TRBJ1-1; D not resolved. In germline, CDR1 is MNHEY, CDR2 SVGAGI. V was trimmed by 9 bases and J by 7 bases, leaving 12 bases between them. The CDR3 consists of 11 residues.

The chain carries TRBV10-3 and TRBJ1-2, with 7 bases matching TRBD1. The CDR3 covers 15 residues. The ends lost 3 bases at V and 6 bases at J; junction bases unmatched: 10. Germline V gene sequence: CDR1 ENHRY, CDR2 SYGVKD. DNA of the CDR3: TGTGCCATCAGTGATTCCGGGACAGCTTCTCATGGCTACACCTTC. Residues: CAISDSGTASHGYTF.

This clone was detected once. The gene calls are TRBV4-1 and TRBJ2-1; TRBD2 matches at 8 bases. This CDR3 is 16 amino acids long. Per the germline V gene, CDR1 is MGHRA and CDR2 is YSYEKL. Losses at the gene ends were 1 base for V and 11 bases for J; bases not matched to a gene: 13. The CDR3 coding sequence is TGCGCCAGCAGCCAAGCGTCTGGGACTAGAGGGCCCAAGCAGTTCTTC. Amino acid sequence: CASSQASGTRGPKQFF.

The chain combines TRBV7-3 with TRBJ2-1, with 10 bases identical to TRBD2. Germline CDR1 SGHTA, CDR2 FQGTGA. Germline trimming cut 4 bases from V and 8 bases from J; bases unmatched to any gene: 11. This CDR3 has 16 amino acids. The CDR3 protein is CASSSPRSGGAHEQFF. CDR3 in DNA: TGTGCCAGCAGCTCCCCGCGGAGCGGGGGGGCCCATGAGCAGTTCTTC.

This chain joins TRBV11-2 and TRBJ1-5; 7 nucleotides line up with TRBD1. CDR1 SGHAT and CDR2 FQNNGV come from the germline V gene. The CDR3 length is 14 residues. V lost 4 bases, J lost 3 bases, and 3 bases stayed unmatched. CDR3 DNA: TGTGCCAGCAGCTACAGGGGTTCCAATCAGCCCCAGCATTTT. It is translated as CASSYRGSNQPQHF. Full variable domain (rest looked up from reference TRBV11-2 and TRBJ1-5): EAGVAQSPRYKIIEKRQSVAFWCNPISGHATLYWYQQILGQGPKLLIQFQNNGVVDDSQLPKDRFSAERLKGVDSTLKIQPAKLEDSAVYLCASSYRGSNQPQHFGDGTRLSIL.

The gene calls are TRBV5-4 and TRBJ2-7; 8 bases agree with TRBD1. The CDR3 spans 12 residues. Per germline, CDR1 SGHNT and CDR2 YYREEE (reference sequence). The V gene end was trimmed by 2 bases and the J gene end by 7 bases; junction bases not matched to a gene: 2. CDR3: CASSFRGREQYF. In nucleotides, the CDR3 is TGTGCCAGCAGCTTCAGGGGGCGTGAGCAGTACTTC.

The rearrangement links TRBV5-6 to TRBJ2-7; D not resolved. V dropped 0 bases and J dropped 3 bases, with 7 bases sitting between them. CDR1 and CDR2 from the germline V gene are SGHDT and YYEEEE. This CDR3 comprises 13 residues. The CDR3 loop reads CASSLGRDYEQYF. In DNA form, the CDR3 reads TGTGCCAGCAGCTTGGGCAGAGACTACGAGCAGTACTTC.

The chain carries TRBV4-2 and TRBJ2-7, with a weak D call TRBD1 (5 bases). The length of the CDR3 is 15 residues. V was clipped by 4 bases and J by 0 bases, with 13 bases between them. Germline-derived CDR1 and CDR2 are LGHNA and YNFKEQ. The CDR3 DNA sequence: TGTGCCAGCAGCCCAGGGAAAGGCGGCTCCTACGAGCAGTACTTC. Protein sequence: CASSPGKGGSYEQYF.

The gene calls are TRBV5-4 and TRBJ2-6; D is unclear. This CDR3 is 14 amino acids long. Germline CDR1 is SGHNT and CDR2 is YYREEE (reference sequence). The V end lost 0 bases, the J end lost 1 base, and 2 bases lay between the germline ends. In nucleotides, the CDR3 is TGTGCCAGCAGCTTGGGGTCTGGGGCCAACGTCCTGACTTTC. It specifies CASSLGSGANVLTF.

The chain links TRBV11-2 to TRBJ2-2; 9 positions match TRBD1. V lost 4 bases, J lost 3 bases, and 9 bases stayed unmatched. Germline CDR1 reads SGHAT; CDR2 reads FQNNGV. The CDR3 contains 17 residues. The CDR3 coding sequence is TGTGCCAGCAGCTCGAGCACAGGGGGCCAAGACACCGGGGAGCTGTTTTTT. Its protein product is CASSSSTGGQDTGELFF.

The chain is built from TRBV5-6 and TRBJ1-6, with D possibly TRBD1 on 5 matching bases. The V gene lost 0 bases and the J gene lost 7 bases, with 11 bases spanning the gap. The CDR3 totals 15 residues. The germline CDR1 and CDR2 sequences are SGHDT and YYEEEE. DNA for the CDR3: TGTGCCAGCAGCTTGGTTGGCAGGGCAAATTCACCCCTCCACTTT. Translated: CASSLVGRANSPLHF.

The rearrangement links TRBV5-4 to TRBJ2-2, with D possibly TRBD2 on 5 matching bases. V shed 3 bases and J shed 2 bases, with 8 bases lying between them. The CDR3 consists of 14 residues. CDR1 is SGHNT, CDR2 YYREEE, per germline (reference sequence). The CDR3 loop reads CASSSRDNTGELFF. The CDR3 DNA follows: TGTGCCAGCAGCTCTCGGGATAACACCGGGGAGCTGTTTTTT. Using reference TRBV5-4 and TRBJ2-2 for the parts outside the CDR3, the full variable domain is ETGVTQSPTHLIKTRGQQVTLRCSSQSGHNTVSWYQQALGQGPQFIFQYYREEENGRGNFPPRFSGLQFPNYSSELNVNALELDDSALYLCASSSRDNTGELFFGEGSRLTVL.

The chain couples TRBV5-6 to TRBJ1-5; 7 bases match TRBD1. The length of the CDR3 is 13 residues. V dropped 3 bases and J dropped 4; count of bases not matched to a gene: 1. Germline V CDR1 and CDR2: SGHDT, YYEEEE. The CDR3 loop is CASSWDRNQPQHF. CDR3 bases: TGTGCCAGCAGCTGGGACAGAAATCAGCCCCAGCATTTT.

This clone was seen only once. The gene calls are TRBV9 and TRBJ1-1, with D unclear. From germline, CDR1 is SGDLS and CDR2 YYNGEE. The CDR3 loop spans 13 amino acids. Trimming stripped 4 bases from V and 0 bases from J, with 7 bases between. DNA for the CDR3: TGTGCCAGCAGCCCCACAGTGAACACTGAAGCTTTCTTT. It specifies CASSPTVNTEAFF. The full variable domain, its missing parts supplied by reference TRBV9 and TRBJ1-1, is DSGVTQTPKHLITATGQRVTLRCSPRSGDLSVYWYQQSLDQGLQFLIQYYNGEERAKGNILERFSAQQFPDLHSELNLSSLELGDSALYFCASSPTVNTEAFFGQGTRLTVV.

The V gene is TRBV6-5, the J gene TRBJ1-6, with 8 bases fitting TRBD1. The V gene end was trimmed by 2 bases and the J gene end by 10 bases; junction bases not matched to a gene: 4. There are 14 residues in the CDR3. Germline assignment: CDR1 MNHEY and CDR2 SVGAGI. The CDR3 region is CASSYRTGISPLHF. In DNA, the CDR3 is TGTGCCAGCAGTTACCGGACAGGGATCTCACCCCTCCACTTT.

This clone was seen only once. The chain has TRBV29-1 and TRBJ1-2; D remains unclear. Trimming pared 0 bases from V and 4 bases from J, leaving 6 bases between. This CDR3 region has 12 residues. Germline CDR1 and CDR2: SQVTM and ANQGSEA. Here the CDR3 reads CSVEDRRYGYTF. CDR3 bases: TGCAGCGTTGAAGACAGGCGCTATGGCTACACCTTC.

The rearrangement uses TRBV7-3 and TRBJ2-6, with no clear D. Per germline, CDR1 SGHTA and CDR2 FQGTGA. The CDR3 sequence is 16 residues long. Trimming took off 2 bases at V and 0 bases at J, with 8 bases between the two ends. DNA of the CDR3: TGTGCCAGCAGCTTAGGGCGGATCTCTGGGGCCAACGTCCTGACTTTC. Translated, it gives CASSLGRISGANVLTF.

This clone was detected only once. This rearrangement joins TRBV6-5 to TRBJ1-1; TRBD1 might be the D (5 bases). There are 15 residues in the CDR3. Germline V lookup: CDR1 MNHEY, CDR2 SVGAGI. V was cut by 2 bases and J by 1 base, with 11 bases left in between. The CDR3, as DNA: TGTGCCAGCAGTTACCGATTAACAGGGAACACTGAAGCTTTCTTT. This translates into CASSYRLTGNTEAFF.

The V and J genes are TRBV7-7 and TRBJ1-3; D uncertain. This CDR3 contains 15 residues. Between the trimmed V and J ends, which lost 5 bases and 0 bases, there was a span of 11 bases. Germline CDR1 is SSHAT and CDR2 is FNYEAQ (reference sequence). The CDR3 loop is CASSVDLFSGNTIYF. CDR3 DNA: TGTGCCAGCAGCGTCGACCTTTTCTCTGGAAACACCATATATTTT.

This sequence joins TRBV7-6 and TRBJ2-7, with TRBD2 matching 9 bases. The V segment lost 4 bases and the J segment 5 bases; nucleotides outside the gene matches: 9. Per the germline V gene, CDR1 is SGHVS and CDR2 is FNYEAQ. The CDR3 spans 15 residues. CDR3 DNA sequence: TGTGCCAGCAGCTCCCCCCGGCGGGGGGGACACGAGCAGTACTTC. Its translation: CASSSPRRGGHEQYF. The full variable domain, completed using reference TRBV7-6 and TRBJ2-7, is GAGVSQSPRYKVTKRGQDVALRCDPISGHVSLYWYRQALGQGPEFLTYFNYEAQQDKSGLPNDRFSAERPEGSISTLTIQRTEQRDSAMYRCASSSPRRGGHEQYFGPGTRLTVT.

In its sample, this clone was seen once. The J gene is TRBJ1-1, the V gene TRBV5-1; D unclear. The CDR3 has 15 residues. CDR1 and CDR2 (germline): SGHRS, YFSETQ. V lost 4 bases and J lost 0, with 13 bases in between. The chain's CDR3 is CASSPWWELNTEAFF. The CDR3 DNA follows: TGCGCCAGCAGCCCTTGGTGGGAGTTGAACACTGAAGCTTTCTTT.

This chain links TRBV9 with TRBJ2-3, with 10 bases lining up with TRBD2. V was clipped by 4 bases and J by 5 bases; unmatched bases: 7. In germline, CDR1 is SGDLS, CDR2 YYNGEE. The CDR3 has 15 residues. CDR3 sequence reads: CASSPLAGYGDTQYF. The CDR3 region has the DNA TGTGCCAGCAGCCCACTAGCGGGGTATGGAGATACGCAGTATTTT.

This rearrangement joins TRBV5-6 to TRBJ2-7, with 10 bases aligning to TRBD1. This CDR3 region has 14 residues. Germline V lookup: CDR1 SGHDT, CDR2 YYEEEE. Germline trimming cut 0 bases from V and 6 bases from J; bases unmatched to any gene: 3. In DNA form, the CDR3 reads TGTGCCAGCAGCTTGGGACAGGGGGCGAGCGAGCAGTACTTC. This gives the protein CASSLGQGASEQYF.

This clone was observed a handful of times. One end of the junction is discordant with germline, which a read error may explain. The chain carries TRBV7-7 and TRBJ1-5; TRBD1 might be the D (5 bases). Germline assignment: CDR1 SSHAT and CDR2 FNYEAQ (reference sequence). The CDR3 runs 14 residues. The CDR3 is CASSLAPGSQPQHF. CDR3 DNA sequence: TGTGCTAGCAGCTTAGCTCCAGGGTCTCAGCCCCAGCATTTT. The full variable domain, in which reference TRBV7-7 and TRBJ1-5 provide the parts outside the CDR3, is GAGVSQSPRYKVTKRGQDVTLRCDPISSHATLYWYQQALGQGPEFLTYFNYEAQPDKSGLPSDRFSAERPEGSISTLTIQRTEQRDSAMYRCASSLAPGSQPQHFGDGTRLSIL.

The chain carries TRBV5-1 and TRBJ2-1, with 10 bases fitting TRBD2. Trimming took 5 bases from V and 0 from J; bases not matched to a gene: 2. This CDR3 contains 15 residues. CDR1 SGHRS and CDR2 YFSETQ come from the germline V gene. As DNA, the CDR3 is TGCGCCAGCAGGGTAGCGGGGGGCTCCTACAATGAGCAGTTCTTC. Residues: CASRVAGGSYNEQFF.

For the CDR3, the DNA is TGTGCCAGCAGTTACCCCGGGACAGGGAATGAAAAACTGTTTTTT. It is translated as CASSYPGTGNEKLFF. The chain combines TRBV6-5 with TRBJ1-4; 9 positions match TRBD1. Germline values: CDR1 MNHEY, CDR2 SVGAGI. With 2 bases clipped from V and 5 bases from J, the junction kept 3 bases outside the gene matches. The CDR3 totals 15 residues.